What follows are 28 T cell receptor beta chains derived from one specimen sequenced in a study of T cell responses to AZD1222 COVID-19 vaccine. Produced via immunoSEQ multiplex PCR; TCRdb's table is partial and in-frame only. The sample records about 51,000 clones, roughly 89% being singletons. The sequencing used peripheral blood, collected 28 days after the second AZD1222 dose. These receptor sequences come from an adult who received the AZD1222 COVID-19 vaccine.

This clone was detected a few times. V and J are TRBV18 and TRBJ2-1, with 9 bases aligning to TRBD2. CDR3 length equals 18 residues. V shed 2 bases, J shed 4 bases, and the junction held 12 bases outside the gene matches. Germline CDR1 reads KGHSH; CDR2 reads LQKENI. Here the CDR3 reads CASSPGRVAGETYNEQFF. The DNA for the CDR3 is TGTGCCAGCTCACCAGGGAGGGTAGCGGGAGAAACATACAATGAGCAGTTCTTC.

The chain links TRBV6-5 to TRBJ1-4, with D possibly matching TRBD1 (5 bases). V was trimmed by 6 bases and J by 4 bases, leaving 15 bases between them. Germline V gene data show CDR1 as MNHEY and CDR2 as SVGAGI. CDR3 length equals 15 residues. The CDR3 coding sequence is TGTGCCAGCAGAACGGCAGGGTTTCTTAATGAAAAACTGTTTTTT. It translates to CASRTAGFLNEKLFF.

The CDR3 is CASTKRQYEQYF. The CDR3 nucleotides are TGTGCCAGCACCAAGAGGCAATACGAGCAGTACTTC. The rearrangement links TRBV5-6 to TRBJ2-7, with D uncertain. The CDR3 is 12 amino acids. V dropped 6 bases and J dropped 4 bases, with 11 bases sitting between them. The V gene's germline CDR1 is SGHDT and CDR2 YYEEEE.

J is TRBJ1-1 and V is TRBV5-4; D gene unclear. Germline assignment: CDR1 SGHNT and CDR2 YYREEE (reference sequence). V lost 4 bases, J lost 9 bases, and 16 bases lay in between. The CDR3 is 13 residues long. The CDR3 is CASSPLGREKAFF. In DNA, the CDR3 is TGTGCCAGCAGCCCCCTGGGGAGGGAGAAAGCTTTCTTT.

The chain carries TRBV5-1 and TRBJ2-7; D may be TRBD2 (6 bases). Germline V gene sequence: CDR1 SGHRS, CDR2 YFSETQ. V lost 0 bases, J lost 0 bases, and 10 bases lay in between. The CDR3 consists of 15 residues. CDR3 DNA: TGCGCCAGCAGCTTGGATACGGGAGCCTCCTACGAGCAGTACTTC. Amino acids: CASSLDTGASYEQYF.

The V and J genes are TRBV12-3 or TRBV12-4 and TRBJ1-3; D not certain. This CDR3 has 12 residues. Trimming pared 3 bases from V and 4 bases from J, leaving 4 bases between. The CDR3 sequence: CASSFWGNTIYF. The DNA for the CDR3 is TGTGCCAGCAGTTTTTGGGGAAACACCATATATTTT.

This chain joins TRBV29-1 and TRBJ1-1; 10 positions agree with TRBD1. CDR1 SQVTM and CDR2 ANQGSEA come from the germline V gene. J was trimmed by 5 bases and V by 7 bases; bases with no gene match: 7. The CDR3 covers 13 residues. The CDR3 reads CSGFRDRGTEAFF. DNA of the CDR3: TGCAGCGGTTTCCGGGACAGGGGTACTGAAGCTTTCTTT. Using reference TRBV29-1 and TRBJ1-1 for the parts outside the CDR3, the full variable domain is SAVISQKPSRDICQRGTSLTIQCQVDSQVTMMFWYRQQPGQSLTLIATANQGSEATYESGFVIDKFPISRPNLTFSTLTVSNMSPEDSSIYLCSGFRDRGTEAFFGQGTRLTVV.

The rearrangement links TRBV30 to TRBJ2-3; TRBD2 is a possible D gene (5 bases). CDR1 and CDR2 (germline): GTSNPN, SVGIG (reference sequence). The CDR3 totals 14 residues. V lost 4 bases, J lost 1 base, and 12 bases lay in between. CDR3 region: CAWNRGMGTDTQYF. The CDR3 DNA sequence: TGTGCCTGGAACCGGGGAATGGGCACAGATACGCAGTATTTT.

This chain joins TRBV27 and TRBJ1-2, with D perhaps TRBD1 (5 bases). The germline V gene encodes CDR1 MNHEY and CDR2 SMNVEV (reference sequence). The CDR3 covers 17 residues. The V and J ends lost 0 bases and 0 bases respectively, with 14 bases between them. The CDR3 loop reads CASSLSAGTEANYGYTF. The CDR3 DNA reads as TGTGCCAGCAGTTTATCCGCAGGGACCGAGGCTAACTATGGCTACACCTTC.

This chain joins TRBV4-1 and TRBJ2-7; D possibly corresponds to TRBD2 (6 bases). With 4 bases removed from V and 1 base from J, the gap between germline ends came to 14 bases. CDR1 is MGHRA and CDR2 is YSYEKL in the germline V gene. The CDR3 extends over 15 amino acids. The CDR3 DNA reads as TGCGCCAGCAGCCCTTACGGGACTGCGTCCTACGAGCAGTACTTC. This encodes CASSPYGTASYEQYF.

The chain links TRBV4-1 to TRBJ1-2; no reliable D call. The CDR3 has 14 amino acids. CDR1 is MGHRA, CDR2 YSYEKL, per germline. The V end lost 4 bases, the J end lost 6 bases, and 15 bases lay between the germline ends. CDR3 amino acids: CASSPLHEANGYTF. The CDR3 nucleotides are TGCGCCAGCAGCCCACTACACGAAGCCAATGGCTACACCTTC.

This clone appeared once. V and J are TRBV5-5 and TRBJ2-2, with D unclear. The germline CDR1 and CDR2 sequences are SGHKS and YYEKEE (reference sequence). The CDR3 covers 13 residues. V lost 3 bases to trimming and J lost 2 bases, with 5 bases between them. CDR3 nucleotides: TGTGCCAGCAGCTGGATAAACACCGGGGAGCTGTTTTTT. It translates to CASSWINTGELFF.

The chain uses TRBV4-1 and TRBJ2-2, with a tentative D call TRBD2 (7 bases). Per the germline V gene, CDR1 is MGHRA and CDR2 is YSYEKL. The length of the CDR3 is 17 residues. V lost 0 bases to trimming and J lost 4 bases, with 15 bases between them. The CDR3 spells CASSQDRGGGATGELFF. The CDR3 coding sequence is TGCGCCAGCAGCCAAGACAGGGGAGGGGGTGCCACCGGGGAGCTGTTTTTT.

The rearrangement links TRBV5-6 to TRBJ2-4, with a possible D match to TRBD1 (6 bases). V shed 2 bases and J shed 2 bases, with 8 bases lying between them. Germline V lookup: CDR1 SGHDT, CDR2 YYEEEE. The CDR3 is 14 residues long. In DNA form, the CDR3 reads TGTGCCAGCAGCTTAGGACAGACCAAAAACATTCAGTACTTC. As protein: CASSLGQTKNIQYF.

The CDR3 loop reads CASSLLGAGSTEAFF. CDR3 in DNA: TGTGCCAGCAGTTTATTGGGGGCTGGGAGCACTGAAGCTTTCTTT. The rearrangement uses TRBV28 and TRBJ1-1, with D maybe TRBD1 (6 bases). This CDR3 spans 15 amino acids. Germline lookup yields CDR1 MDHEN and CDR2 SYDVKM. V was pared by 1 base and J by 4 bases, with 13 bases between.

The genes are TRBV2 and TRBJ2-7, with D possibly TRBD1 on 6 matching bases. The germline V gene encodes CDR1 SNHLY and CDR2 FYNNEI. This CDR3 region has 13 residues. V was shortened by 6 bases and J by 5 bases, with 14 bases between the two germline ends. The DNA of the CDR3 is TGTGCCAGCAGCTACAGGGAAGGAGACGAGCAGTACTTC. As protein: CASSYREGDEQYF.

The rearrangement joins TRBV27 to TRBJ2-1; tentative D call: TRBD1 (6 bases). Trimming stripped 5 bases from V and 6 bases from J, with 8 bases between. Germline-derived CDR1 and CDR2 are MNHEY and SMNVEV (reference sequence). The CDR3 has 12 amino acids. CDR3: CASSPDSNEQFF. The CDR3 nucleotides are TGTGCCAGCAGTCCGGACAGCAATGAGCAGTTCTTC.

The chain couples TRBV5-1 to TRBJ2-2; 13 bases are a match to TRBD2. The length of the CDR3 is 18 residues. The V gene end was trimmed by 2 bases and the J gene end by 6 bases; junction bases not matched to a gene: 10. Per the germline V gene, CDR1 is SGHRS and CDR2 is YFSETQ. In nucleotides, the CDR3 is TGCGCCAGCAGCTTTGGGCCCCGGACTAGCGGGAGACCCGGGGAGCTGTTTTTT. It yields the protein CASSFGPRTSGRPGELFF.

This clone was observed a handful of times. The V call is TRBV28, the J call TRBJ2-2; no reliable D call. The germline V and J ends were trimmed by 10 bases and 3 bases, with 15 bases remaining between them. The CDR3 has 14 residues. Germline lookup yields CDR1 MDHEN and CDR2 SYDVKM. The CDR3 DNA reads TGTGCCACCCGCCCCTACAGAGACACCGGGGAGCTGTTTTTT. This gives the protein CATRPYRDTGELFF. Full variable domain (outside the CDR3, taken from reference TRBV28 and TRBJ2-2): DVKVTQSSRYLVKRTGEKVFLECVQDMDHENMFWYRQDPGLGLRLIYFSYDVKMKEKGDIPEGYSVSREKKERFSLILESASTNQTSMYLCATRPYRDTGELFFGEGSRLTVL.

CDR3 bases: TGTGCCAGCAGCTCCACGCCTAGCGCCCACTACGAGCAGTACTTC. The encoded protein is CASSSTPSAHYEQYF. The rearrangement links TRBV7-2 to TRBJ2-7, with D possibly matching TRBD2 (6 bases). The V and J ends lost 4 bases and 3 bases respectively, with 16 bases between them. This CDR3 contains 15 residues. Looked up from germline, CDR1 is SGHTA and CDR2 is FQGNSA.

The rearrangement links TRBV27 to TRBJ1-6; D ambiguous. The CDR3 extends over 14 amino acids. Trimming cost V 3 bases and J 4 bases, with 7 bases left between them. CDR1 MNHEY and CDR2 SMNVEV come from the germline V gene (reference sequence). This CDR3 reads CASSFRLYNSPLHF. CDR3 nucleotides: TGTGCCAGCAGTTTTAGGTTGTATAATTCACCCCTCCACTTT.

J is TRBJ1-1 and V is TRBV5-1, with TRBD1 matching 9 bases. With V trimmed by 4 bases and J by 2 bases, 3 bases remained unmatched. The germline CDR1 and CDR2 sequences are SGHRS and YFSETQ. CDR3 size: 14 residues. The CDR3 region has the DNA TGCGCCAGCAGCATGGACAGGGGAAACACTGAAGCTTTCTTT. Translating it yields CASSMDRGNTEAFF.

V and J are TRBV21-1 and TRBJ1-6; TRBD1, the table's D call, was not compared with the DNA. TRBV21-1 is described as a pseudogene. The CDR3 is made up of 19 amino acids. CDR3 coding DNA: TGTGCCAGCAGCAAAGCGGGCCCTTATCCGACCACCGTTAATTCACCCCTCCACTTT. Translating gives CASSKAGPYPTTVNSPLHF.

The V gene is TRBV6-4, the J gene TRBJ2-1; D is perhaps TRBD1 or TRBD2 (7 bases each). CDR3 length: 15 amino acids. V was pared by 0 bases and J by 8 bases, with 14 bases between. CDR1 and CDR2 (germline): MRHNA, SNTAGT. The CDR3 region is CASSDSAGGVHEQFF. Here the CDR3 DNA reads TGTGCCAGCAGTGACTCGGCAGGGGGGGTCCATGAGCAGTTCTTC.

The CDR3 region is CASSWARATVDEKLFF. The CDR3 DNA is TGTGCCAGCAGTTGGGCCAGGGCCACCGTCGATGAAAAACTGTTTTTT. The chain carries TRBV6-6 and TRBJ1-4; a weak D match, TRBD1 (5 bases). Germline lookup yields CDR1 MNHNY and CDR2 SVGAGI (reference sequence). The CDR3 covers 16 residues. V lost 4 bases to trimming and J lost 6 bases, with 18 bases between them.

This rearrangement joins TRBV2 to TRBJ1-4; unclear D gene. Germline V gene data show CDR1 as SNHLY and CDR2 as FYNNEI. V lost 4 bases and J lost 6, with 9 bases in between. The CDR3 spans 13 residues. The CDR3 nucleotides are TGTGCCAGCAGTGTATTGCGTTATGAAAAACTGTTTTTT. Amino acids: CASSVLRYEKLFF. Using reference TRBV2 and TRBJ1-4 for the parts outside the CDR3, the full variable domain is EPEVTQTPSHQVTQMGQEVILRCVPISNHLYFYWYRQILGQKVEFLVSFYNNEISEKSEIFDDQFSVERPDGSNFTLKIRSTKLEDSAMYFCASSVLRYEKLFFGSGTQLSVL.

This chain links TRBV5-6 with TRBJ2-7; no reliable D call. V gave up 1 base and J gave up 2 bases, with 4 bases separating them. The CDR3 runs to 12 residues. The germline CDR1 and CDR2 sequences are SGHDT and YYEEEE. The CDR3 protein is CASSLTPYEQYF. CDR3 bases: TGTGCCAGCAGCTTGACCCCCTACGAGCAGTACTTC.

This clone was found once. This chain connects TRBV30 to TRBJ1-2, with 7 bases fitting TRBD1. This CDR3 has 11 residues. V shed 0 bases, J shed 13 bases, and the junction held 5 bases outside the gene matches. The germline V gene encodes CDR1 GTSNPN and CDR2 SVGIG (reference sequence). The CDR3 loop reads CAWSVQGILTF. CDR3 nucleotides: TGTGCCTGGAGTGTACAGGGGATCCTCACCTTC. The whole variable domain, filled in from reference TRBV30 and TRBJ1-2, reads SQTIHQWPATLVQPVGSPLSLECTVEGTSNPNLYWYRQAAGRGLQLLFYSVGIGQISSEVPQNLSASRPQDRQFILSSKKLLLSDSGFYLCAWSVQGILTFGSGTRLTVV.